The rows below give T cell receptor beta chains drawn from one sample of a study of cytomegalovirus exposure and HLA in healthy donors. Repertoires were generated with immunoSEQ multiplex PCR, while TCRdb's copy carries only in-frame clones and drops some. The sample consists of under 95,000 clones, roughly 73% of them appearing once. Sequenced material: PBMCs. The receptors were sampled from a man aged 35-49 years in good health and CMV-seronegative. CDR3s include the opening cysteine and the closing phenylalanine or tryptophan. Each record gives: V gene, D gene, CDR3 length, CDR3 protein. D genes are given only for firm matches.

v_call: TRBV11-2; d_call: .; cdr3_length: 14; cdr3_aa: CASSSTGRTGELFF
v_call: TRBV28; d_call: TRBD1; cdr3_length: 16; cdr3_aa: CATPDRKGSGANVLTF
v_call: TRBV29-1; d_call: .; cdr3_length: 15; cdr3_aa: CSVEASPGSYNEQFF
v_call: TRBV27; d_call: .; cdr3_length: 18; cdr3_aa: CASSLVPPGSRLSYEQYF
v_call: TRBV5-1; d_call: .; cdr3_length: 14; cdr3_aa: CASSSGGYSYEQYF
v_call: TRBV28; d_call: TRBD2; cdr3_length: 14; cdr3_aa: CASSLRAGGSEQYF
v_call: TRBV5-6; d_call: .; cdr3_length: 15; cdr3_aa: CASRGGPSLANEQFF
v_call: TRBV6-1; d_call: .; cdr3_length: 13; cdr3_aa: CASSEVRGNEQFF
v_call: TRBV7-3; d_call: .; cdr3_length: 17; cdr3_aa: CASSPEGGVPYNSPLHF
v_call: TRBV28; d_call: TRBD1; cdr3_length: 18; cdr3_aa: CASSLGTGPGGSNSPLHF
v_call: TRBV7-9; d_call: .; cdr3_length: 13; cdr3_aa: CATQGSYNSPLHF
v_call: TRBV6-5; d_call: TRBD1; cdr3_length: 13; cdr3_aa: CASRRGTDYGYTF
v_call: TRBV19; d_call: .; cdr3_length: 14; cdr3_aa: CASSMDLATDTQYF
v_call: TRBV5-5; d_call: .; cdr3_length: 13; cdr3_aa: CASRPTDGHEQYF
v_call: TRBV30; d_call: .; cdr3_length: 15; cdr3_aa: CAWSPGTGMADTQYF
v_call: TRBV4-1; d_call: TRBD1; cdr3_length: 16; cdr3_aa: CASSPTGTVTYNEQFF
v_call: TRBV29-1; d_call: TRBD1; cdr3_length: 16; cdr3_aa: CSVGGQGPLPAEKLFF
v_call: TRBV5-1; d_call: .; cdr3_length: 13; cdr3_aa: CASSLGVDEKLFF
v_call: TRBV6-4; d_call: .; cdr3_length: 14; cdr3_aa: CASSDSSGPGELFF
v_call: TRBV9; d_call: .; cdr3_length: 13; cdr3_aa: CASSVSGNTEAFF
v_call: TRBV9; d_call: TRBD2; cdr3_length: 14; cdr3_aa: CASSPGTSGTTQYF
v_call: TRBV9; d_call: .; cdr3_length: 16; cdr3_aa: CASSVVGESSLYGYTF
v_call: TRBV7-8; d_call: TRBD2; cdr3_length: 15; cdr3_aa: CASSPGGSGIYEQYF
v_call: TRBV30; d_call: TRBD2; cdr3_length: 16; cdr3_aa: CAWSVPSSGPTVEQYF
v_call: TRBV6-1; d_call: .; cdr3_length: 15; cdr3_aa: CASRTQLGSQETQYF
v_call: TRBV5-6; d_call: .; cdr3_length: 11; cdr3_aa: CASSWEYEQYF
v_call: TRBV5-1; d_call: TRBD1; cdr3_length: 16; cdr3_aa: CASNYRGQGNTGELFF
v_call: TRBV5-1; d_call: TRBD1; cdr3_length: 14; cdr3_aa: CASSLEGQKYEQYF
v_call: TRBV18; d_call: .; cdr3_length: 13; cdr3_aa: CASSPGQKETQYF
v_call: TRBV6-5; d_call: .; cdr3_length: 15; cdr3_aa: CASSYVAPNTGELFF
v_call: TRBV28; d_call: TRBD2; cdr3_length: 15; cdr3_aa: CASNGLADGIGTQYF
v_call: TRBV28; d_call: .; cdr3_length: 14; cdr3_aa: CASLDRTNTGELFF
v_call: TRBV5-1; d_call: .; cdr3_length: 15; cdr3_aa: CASSFARGSSYEQYF
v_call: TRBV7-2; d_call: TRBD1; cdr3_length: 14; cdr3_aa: CASSFPGQGSRYTF
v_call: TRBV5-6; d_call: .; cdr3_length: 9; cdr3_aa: CAREGSYYF
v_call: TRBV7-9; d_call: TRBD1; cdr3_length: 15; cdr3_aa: CASSLSRTGGNGYTF
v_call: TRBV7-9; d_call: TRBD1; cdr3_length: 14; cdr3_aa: CASSPISGTGQGVF
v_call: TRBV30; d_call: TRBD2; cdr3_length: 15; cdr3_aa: CAWDGTSGKTDTQYF
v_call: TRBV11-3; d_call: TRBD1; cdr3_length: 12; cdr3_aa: CATQGASDTQYF
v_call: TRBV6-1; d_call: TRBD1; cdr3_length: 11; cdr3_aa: CASWGQGRKLF
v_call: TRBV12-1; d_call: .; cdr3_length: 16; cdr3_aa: CASSFIGGREKTEAFF
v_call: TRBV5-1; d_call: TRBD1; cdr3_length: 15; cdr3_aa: CASSYTGTGNYGYTF
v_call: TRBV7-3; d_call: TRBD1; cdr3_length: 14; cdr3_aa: CASSSGQGHTEAFF
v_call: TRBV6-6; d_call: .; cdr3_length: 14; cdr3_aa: CASSYLSVNEKLFF
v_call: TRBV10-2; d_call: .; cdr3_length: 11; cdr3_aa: CASGRVDEQYF
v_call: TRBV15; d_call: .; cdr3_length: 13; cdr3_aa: CATSRRDNSPLHF
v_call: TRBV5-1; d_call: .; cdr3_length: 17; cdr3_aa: CASSPGRSSVDDYEQYF
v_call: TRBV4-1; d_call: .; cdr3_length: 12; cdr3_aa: CASSLSVNEQFF
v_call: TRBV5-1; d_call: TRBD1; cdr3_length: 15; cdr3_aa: CASSVGQGKGEKLFF
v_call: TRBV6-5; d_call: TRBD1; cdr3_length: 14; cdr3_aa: CASSRDRNYHEQYF
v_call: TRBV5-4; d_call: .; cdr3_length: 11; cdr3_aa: CASSFEETQYF
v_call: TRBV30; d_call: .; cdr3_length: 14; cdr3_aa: CAWSALRSSYEQYF
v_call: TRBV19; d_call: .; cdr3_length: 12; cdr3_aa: CASRRGYEPQHF